A single sample is the source of the 25 T cell receptor beta chains below, sequenced in a study of blood T cell repertoires in COVID-19. This table comes from immunoSEQ multiplex PCR, and its TCRdb copy is limited to in-frame clones, with some not included. The sample includes about 240,000 clones, roughly 80% seen only once; the top ten take less than 3.5%. The sample was peripheral blood. The receptors stem from a woman aged 18 to 35 with acute or convalescent COVID-19.

The chain has TRBV11-2 and TRBJ1-6, with TRBD1 as a possible D gene (5 bases). V was pared by 1 base and J by 7 bases, with 11 bases between. CDR3 length: 15 amino acids. The V gene's germline CDR1 is SGHAT and CDR2 FQNNGV. CDR3 loop: CASSLGGLVNSPLHF. In DNA form, the CDR3 reads TGTGCCAGCAGCTTAGGGGGCTTAGTAAATTCACCCCTCCACTTT. Using reference TRBV11-2 and TRBJ1-6 for the parts outside the CDR3, the full variable domain is EAGVAQSPRYKIIEKRQSVAFWCNPISGHATLYWYQQILGQGPKLLIQFQNNGVVDDSQLPKDRFSAERLKGVDSTLKIQPAKLEDSAVYLCASSLGGLVNSPLHFGNGTRLTVT.

The chain carries TRBV2 and TRBJ1-3; no reliable D call. Germline CDR1 reads SNHLY; CDR2 reads FYNNEI. The CDR3 extends over 14 amino acids. The V and J ends lost 3 bases and 5 bases respectively, with 11 bases between them. The CDR3 region is CASSDSDGRNTIYF. The CDR3 coding sequence is TGTGCCAGCAGTGATTCGGACGGGAGAAACACCATATATTTT. Full variable domain (rest looked up from reference TRBV2 and TRBJ1-3): EPEVTQTPSHQVTQMGQEVILRCVPISNHLYFYWYRQILGQKVEFLVSFYNNEISEKSEIFDDQFSVERPDGSNFTLKIRSTKLEDSAMYFCASSDSDGRNTIYFGEGSWLTVV.

The chain carries TRBV9 and TRBJ2-1; D remains ambiguous. V was shortened by 0 bases and J by 2 bases, with 12 bases between the two germline ends. Per the germline V gene, CDR1 is SGDLS and CDR2 is YYNGEE. This CDR3 has 16 amino acids. The CDR3 sequence: CASSVGGQGTYNEQFF. CDR3 DNA sequence: TGTGCCAGCAGCGTAGGAGGCCAAGGAACCTACAATGAGCAGTTCTTC.

V usage is TRBV28 and J usage is TRBJ2-7, with D possibly TRBD2 on 6 matching bases. The CDR3 has 15 residues. The V gene's germline CDR1 is MDHEN and CDR2 SYDVKM. The V gene lost 3 bases and the J gene lost 4 bases, with 16 bases spanning the gap. CDR3 in amino acids: CASSLSTGTRYEQYF. In nucleotides, the CDR3 is TGTGCCAGCAGTTTGAGTACCGGGACTCGGTACGAGCAGTACTTC. Based on the CDR3 plus reference TRBV28 and TRBJ2-7, the full variable domain is DVKVTQSSRYLVKRTGEKVFLECVQDMDHENMFWYRQDPGLGLRLIYFSYDVKMKEKGDIPEGYSVSREKKERFSLILESASTNQTSMYLCASSLSTGTRYEQYFGPGTRLTVT.

J is TRBJ1-5 and V is TRBV7-2, with D perhaps TRBD1 (6 bases). Trimming left V 3 bases short and J 0 bases short, with 15 bases between. There are 17 residues in the CDR3. Germline V gene lookup returns CDR1 SGHTA and CDR2 FQGNSA. The DNA of the CDR3 is TGTGCCAGCAGCTTGGTGGTAGGGGGATATAGCAATCAGCCCCAGCATTTT. This sequence encodes CASSLVVGGYSNQPQHF.

The V gene is TRBV12-5, the J gene TRBJ1-5, with TRBD1 as a possible D gene (5 bases). V was trimmed by 2 bases and J by 2 bases, leaving 16 bases between them. CDR1 and CDR2 (germline): LGHNT, FRNRAP. The CDR3 consists of 17 residues. In DNA form, the CDR3 reads TGTGCTAGTGGTTTGATCCGGGCAGGGATTGGCAATCAGCCCCAGCATTTT. Protein: CASGLIRAGIGNQPQHF.

A single count supports this clone. V gene TRBV25-1 combines with J gene TRBJ1-5; D uncertain. Between the trimmed V and J ends, which lost 6 bases and 0 bases, there was a span of 9 bases. This CDR3 comprises 14 residues. Germline V CDR1 and CDR2: MGHDK, SYGVNS. DNA of the CDR3: TGTGCCAGCAGCCCCCGGGATAGCAATCAGCCCCAGCATTTT. This encodes CASSPRDSNQPQHF.

The gene calls are TRBV27 and TRBJ1-2, with D perhaps matching TRBD1 (5 bases). CDR1 is MNHEY and CDR2 is SMNVEV in the germline V gene (reference sequence). V lost 3 bases and J lost 4, with 12 bases in between. There are 14 residues in the CDR3. The chain's CDR3 is CASSFSGGGYGYTF. CDR3 sequence (DNA): TGTGCCAGCAGTTTTTCTGGGGGGGGCTATGGCTACACCTTC.

The CDR3 reads CASSVPGQGNRDIQYF. The DNA for the CDR3 is TGTGCCAGCAGTGTTCCGGGACAGGGAAACCGGGACATTCAGTACTTC. The V and J genes are TRBV6-6 and TRBJ2-4; 9 nucleotides line up with TRBD1. The germline V gene has CDR1 MNHNY and CDR2 SVGAGI (reference sequence). This CDR3 spans 16 amino acids. V dropped 5 bases and J dropped 8; count of bases not matched to a gene: 13.

The CDR3 bases are TGTGCCAGCAGCTGGCAGGGATTCAATAATTCACCCCTCCACTTT. Its translation: CASSWQGFNNSPLHF. This chain links TRBV7-9 with TRBJ1-6; D perhaps matches TRBD1 (5 bases). Germline-derived CDR1 and CDR2 are SEHNR and FQNEAQ (reference sequence). Trimming took 4 bases from V and 5 from J, leaving 12 bases between them. The CDR3 is 15 residues long.

The chain couples TRBV30 to TRBJ2-1; a possible D gene is TRBD2 (6 bases). Trimming pared 1 base from V and 1 base from J, leaving 8 bases between. This CDR3 comprises 14 residues. Germline loops: CDR1 GTSNPN, CDR2 SVGIG (reference sequence). CDR3 nucleotide sequence: TGTGCCTGGAGTGGGGGGAGGTCCTACAATGAGCAGTTCTTC. Translating gives CAWSGGRSYNEQFF.

The chain couples TRBV19 to TRBJ1-6; TRBD1 might be the D (5 bases). This CDR3 has 14 residues. Germline V gene data show CDR1 as LNHDA and CDR2 as SQIVND (reference sequence). V was pared by 7 bases and J by 9 bases, with 16 bases between. CDR3 coding DNA: TGTGCCAGTACCACCGCAGGGTTCGGTTCACCCCTCCACTTT. Its protein product is CASTTAGFGSPLHF.

This chain links TRBV5-1 with TRBJ2-7; 10 positions match TRBD1. Germline values: CDR1 SGHRS, CDR2 YFSETQ. The ends lost 3 bases at V and 7 bases at J; junction bases unmatched: 10. The CDR3 totals 15 residues. The CDR3 nucleotides read TGCGCCAGCAGCTACGGACAGGGGGGGAAAGAGGAGCAGTACTTC. Its translation: CASSYGQGGKEEQYF.

The chain recombines TRBV6-2 or TRBV6-3 with TRBJ2-1; 12 bases map to TRBD2. After removal of 6 bases from V and 15 bases from J, the junction contained 12 bases not matched to a gene. The CDR3 is made up of 14 amino acids. Germline V gene lookup returns CDR1 MNHEY and CDR2 SVGEGT. The CDR3 coding sequence is TGTGCCAGCAGCACTTCTAGCGGGAGGGCCAGGGGGTTCTTC. This gives the protein CASSTSSGRARGFF.

There are a few counts of this clone. This rearrangement joins TRBV11-3 to TRBJ2-1; the D gene is possibly TRBD2 (6 bases). The ends were cut back, 3 bases at V and 5 bases at J, with 20 bases in the middle. Germline V gene lookup returns CDR1 SGHNT and CDR2 YENEEA. The CDR3 contains 17 residues. This CDR3 reads CASSLGMGTRSDNEQFF. CDR3 coding DNA: TGTGCCAGCAGCTTGGGGATGGGGACTCGGTCAGACAATGAGCAGTTCTTC.

This clone was seen just once. V is TRBV2 and J is TRBJ1-1, with TRBD1 matching 9 bases. Germline V lookup: CDR1 SNHLY, CDR2 FYNNEI. V dropped 3 bases and J dropped 1; count of bases not matched to a gene: 3. The CDR3 is 15 residues long. CDR3: CASSEGDRENTEAFF. The CDR3 DNA sequence: TGTGCCAGCAGTGAGGGGGACAGGGAGAACACTGAAGCTTTCTTT.

The chain is built from TRBV11-2 and TRBJ1-6; 7 positions agree with TRBD1. Per germline, CDR1 SGHAT and CDR2 FQNNGV. Germline trimming cut 5 bases from V and 6 bases from J; bases unmatched to any gene: 7. CDR3 length equals 15 residues. Written as DNA, the CDR3 is TGTGCCAGCAGCGGCAACAGGGGAAGTAATTCACCCCTCCACTTT. Protein: CASSGNRGSNSPLHF.

The chain carries TRBV3-1 (or the pseudogene TRBV3-2) and TRBJ2-3, with 8 nucleotides matching TRBD2. Germline V gene lookup returns CDR1 LGHDT and CDR2 YNNKEL (reference sequence). The V and J ends lost 1 base and 5 bases, in that order; junction bases with no gene match: 8. The CDR3 sequence is 16 residues long. The CDR3 nucleotides read TGTGCCAGCAGCCAAGCCGGGAGGGGTTTGGGAGATACGCAGTATTTT. It specifies CASSQAGRGLGDTQYF.

The sample holds a few counts of this clone. The chain links TRBV18 to TRBJ1-5; TRBD1 agrees at 8 bases. This CDR3 is built from 14 residues. V gave up 3 bases and J gave up 2 bases; unmatched junction bases: 0. The germline V gene encodes CDR1 KGHSH and CDR2 LQKENI. The DNA for the CDR3 is TGTGCCAGCTCACCGACAGGGGGCAATCAGCCCCAGCATTTT. It specifies CASSPTGGNQPQHF.

V usage is TRBV19 and J usage is TRBJ2-1; tentative D call: TRBD2 (6 bases). The V gene lost 1 base and the J gene lost 4 bases, with 11 bases spanning the gap. The germline V gene has CDR1 LNHDA and CDR2 SQIVND (reference sequence). The CDR3 runs 15 residues. Written as DNA, the CDR3 is TGTGCCAGTAGTATAGTGGGAGCGGGTTACAATGAGCAGTTCTTC. Its translation: CASSIVGAGYNEQFF.

The chain recombines TRBV5-1 with TRBJ2-7; maybe TRBD1 (6 bases). CDR1 and CDR2 (germline): SGHRS, YFSETQ. Trimming took 1 base from V and 3 from J, leaving 14 bases between them. This CDR3 has 15 residues. The CDR3, as DNA: TGCGCCAGCAGCTTGTACCAGGGGCAACTCTACGAGCAGTACTTC. Protein product: CASSLYQGQLYEQYF.

This chain connects TRBV9 to TRBJ1-1; weak D call: TRBD1 (5 bases). The CDR3 loop spans 13 amino acids. CDR1 and CDR2 (germline): SGDLS, YYNGEE. V lost 3 bases and J 2 bases, leaving 8 bases between the germline ends. CDR3 sequence: CASSGQLNTEAFF. As DNA, the CDR3 is TGTGCCAGCAGCGGACAGCTAAACACTGAAGCTTTCTTT.

The sample holds one count of this clone. The chain recombines TRBV6-5 with TRBJ2-7, with 9 positions matching TRBD1. The CDR3 consists of 12 residues. Germline assignment: CDR1 MNHEY and CDR2 SVGAGI. V dropped 11 bases and J dropped 4; count of bases not matched to a gene: 6. The CDR3 bases are TGTGCCGGGGGACAGGGTGGGTACGAGCAGTACTTC. Its protein product is CAGGQGGYEQYF.

The chain links TRBV19 to TRBJ2-5, with 12 bases fitting TRBD2. The CDR3 is 16 residues long. Trimming removed 6 bases from V and 2 bases from J; junction bases left unmatched: 7. Germline V lookup: CDR1 LNHDA, CDR2 SQIVND (reference sequence). CDR3 loop: CASSTSLAGGQETQYF. Written as DNA, the CDR3 is TGTGCCAGTAGCACCAGTCTAGCGGGAGGGCAAGAGACCCAGTACTTC.

This clone has just one count. The chain links TRBV4-3 to TRBJ1-2, with D possibly being TRBD1 (6 bases). V was trimmed by 2 bases and J by 3 bases, leaving 16 bases between them. There are 16 residues in the CDR3. Per germline, CDR1 LGHNA and CDR2 YSLEER. The CDR3 coding sequence is TGCGCCAGCAGCCAACGAACAGGGATTGTCTACTATGGCTACACCTTC. Protein product: CASSQRTGIVYYGYTF.